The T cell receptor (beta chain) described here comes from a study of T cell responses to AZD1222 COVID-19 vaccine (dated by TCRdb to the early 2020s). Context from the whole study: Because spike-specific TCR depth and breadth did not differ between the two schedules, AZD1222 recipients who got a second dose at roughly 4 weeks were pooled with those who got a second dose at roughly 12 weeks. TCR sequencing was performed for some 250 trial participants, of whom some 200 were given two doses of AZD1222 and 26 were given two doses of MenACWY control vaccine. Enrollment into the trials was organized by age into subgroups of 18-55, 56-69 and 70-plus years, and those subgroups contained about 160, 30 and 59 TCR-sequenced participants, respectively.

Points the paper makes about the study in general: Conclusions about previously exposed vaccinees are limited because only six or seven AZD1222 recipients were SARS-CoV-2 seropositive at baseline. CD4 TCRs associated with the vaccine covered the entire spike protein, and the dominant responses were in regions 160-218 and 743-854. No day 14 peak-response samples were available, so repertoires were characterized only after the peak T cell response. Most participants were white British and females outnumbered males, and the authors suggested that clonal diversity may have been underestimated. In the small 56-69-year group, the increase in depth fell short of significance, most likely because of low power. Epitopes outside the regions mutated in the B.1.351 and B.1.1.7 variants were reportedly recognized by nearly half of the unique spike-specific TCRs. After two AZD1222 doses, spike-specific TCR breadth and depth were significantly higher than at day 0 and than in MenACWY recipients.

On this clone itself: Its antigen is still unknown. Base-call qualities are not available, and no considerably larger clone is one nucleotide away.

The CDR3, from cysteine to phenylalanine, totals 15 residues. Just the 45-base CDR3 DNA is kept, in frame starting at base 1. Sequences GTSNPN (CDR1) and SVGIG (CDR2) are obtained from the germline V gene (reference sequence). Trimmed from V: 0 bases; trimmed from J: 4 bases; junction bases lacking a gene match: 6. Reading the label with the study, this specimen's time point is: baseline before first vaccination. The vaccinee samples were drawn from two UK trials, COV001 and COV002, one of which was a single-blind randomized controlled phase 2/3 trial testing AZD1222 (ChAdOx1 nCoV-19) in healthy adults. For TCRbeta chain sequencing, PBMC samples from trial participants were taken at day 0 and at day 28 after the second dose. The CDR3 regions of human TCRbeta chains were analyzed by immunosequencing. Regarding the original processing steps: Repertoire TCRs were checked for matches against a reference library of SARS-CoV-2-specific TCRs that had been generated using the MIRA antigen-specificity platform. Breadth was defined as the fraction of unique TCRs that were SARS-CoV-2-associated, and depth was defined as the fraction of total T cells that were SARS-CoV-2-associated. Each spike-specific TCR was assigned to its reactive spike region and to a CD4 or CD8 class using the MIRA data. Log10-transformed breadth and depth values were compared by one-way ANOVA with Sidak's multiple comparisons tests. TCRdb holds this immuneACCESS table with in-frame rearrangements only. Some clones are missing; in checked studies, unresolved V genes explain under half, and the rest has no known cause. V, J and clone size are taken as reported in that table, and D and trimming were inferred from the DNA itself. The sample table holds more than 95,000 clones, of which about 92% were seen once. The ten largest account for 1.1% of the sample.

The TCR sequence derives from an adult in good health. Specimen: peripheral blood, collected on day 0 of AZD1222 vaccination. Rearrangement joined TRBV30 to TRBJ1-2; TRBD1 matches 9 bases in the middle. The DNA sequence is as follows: TGTGCCTGGAGTGTACACAGGGGGCCTGGCTATGGCTACACCTTC. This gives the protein CAWSVHRGPGYGYTF.